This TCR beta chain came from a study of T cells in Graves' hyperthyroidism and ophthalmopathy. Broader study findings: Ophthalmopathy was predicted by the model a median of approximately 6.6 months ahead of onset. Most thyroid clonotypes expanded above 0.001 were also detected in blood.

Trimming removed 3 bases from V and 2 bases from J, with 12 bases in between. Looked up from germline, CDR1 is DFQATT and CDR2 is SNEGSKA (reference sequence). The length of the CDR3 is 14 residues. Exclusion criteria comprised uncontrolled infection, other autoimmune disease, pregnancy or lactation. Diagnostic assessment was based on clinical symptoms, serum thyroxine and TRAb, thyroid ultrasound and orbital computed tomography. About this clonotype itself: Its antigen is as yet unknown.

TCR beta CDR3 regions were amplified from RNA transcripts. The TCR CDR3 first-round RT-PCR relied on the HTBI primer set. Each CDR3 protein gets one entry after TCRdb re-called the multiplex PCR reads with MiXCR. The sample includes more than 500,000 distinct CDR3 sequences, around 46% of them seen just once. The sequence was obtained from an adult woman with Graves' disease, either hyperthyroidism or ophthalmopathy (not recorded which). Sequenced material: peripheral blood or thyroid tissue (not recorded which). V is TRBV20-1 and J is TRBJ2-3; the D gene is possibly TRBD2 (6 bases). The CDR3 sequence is CSARRRGLTDTQYF. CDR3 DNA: TGCAGTGCTAGGAGGCGGGGACTCACAGATACGCAGTATTTT.